This TCR beta chain was recorded in a study of blood T cell repertoires in COVID-19. The authors' processing: Reference gene primer amplification in the assay estimated nucleated cell counts. Assay: immunoSEQ multiplex PCR; the TCRdb copy retains only in-frame clones and omits some. V, J and clone size derive from that table, while D and trimming were established from the DNA sequence. The sample contains about 300,000 clones, more than 75% of which appear only once. This clone turned up a few times. CDR3 length: 13 residues. Germline values: CDR1 MGHDK, CDR2 SYGVNS. Unmatched junction bases numbered 5, after V lost 8 bases and J lost 6 bases.

The chain carries TRBV25-1 and TRBJ2-2; 8 bases map to TRBD2. The sequence was obtained from a man aged 25 to 45 who had recovered from COVID-19. The material sequenced was PBMCs or T cells enriched from blood (not recorded which). The CDR3 loop is CASGGLVPGELFF. The DNA for the CDR3 is TGTGCCAGCGGGGGACTAGTACCCGGGGAGCTGTTTTTT.